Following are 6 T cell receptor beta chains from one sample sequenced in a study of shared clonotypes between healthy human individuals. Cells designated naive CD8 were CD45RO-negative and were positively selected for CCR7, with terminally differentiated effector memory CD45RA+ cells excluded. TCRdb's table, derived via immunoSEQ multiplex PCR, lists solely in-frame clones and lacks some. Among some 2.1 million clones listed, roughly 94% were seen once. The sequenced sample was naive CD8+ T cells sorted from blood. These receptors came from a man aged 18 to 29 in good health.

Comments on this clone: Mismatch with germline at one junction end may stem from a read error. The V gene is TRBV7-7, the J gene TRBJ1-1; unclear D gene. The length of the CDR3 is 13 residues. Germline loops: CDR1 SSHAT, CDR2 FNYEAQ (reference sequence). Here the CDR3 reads CASSQSLNTEAFF. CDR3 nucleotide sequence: TGTGCTAGCAGCCAATCCCTGAACACTGAAGCTTTCTTT.

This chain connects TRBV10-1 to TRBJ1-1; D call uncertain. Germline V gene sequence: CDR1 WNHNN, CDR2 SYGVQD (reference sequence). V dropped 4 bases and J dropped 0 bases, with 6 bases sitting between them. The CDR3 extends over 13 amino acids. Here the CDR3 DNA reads TGCGCCAGCAGTGCCAGGATGAACACTGAAGCTTTCTTT. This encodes CASSARMNTEAFF.

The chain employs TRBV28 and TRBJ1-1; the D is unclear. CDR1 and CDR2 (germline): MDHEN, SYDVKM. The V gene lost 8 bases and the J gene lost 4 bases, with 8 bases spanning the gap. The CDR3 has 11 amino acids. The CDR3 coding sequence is TGTGCCAGCTGGAGTTTCACTGAAGCTTTCTTT. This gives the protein CASWSFTEAFF.

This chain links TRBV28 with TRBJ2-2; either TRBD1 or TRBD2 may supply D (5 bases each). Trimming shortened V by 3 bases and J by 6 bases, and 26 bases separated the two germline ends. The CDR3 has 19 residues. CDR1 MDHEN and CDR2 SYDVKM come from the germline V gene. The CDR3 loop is CASSFPPGQGEEFAGELFF. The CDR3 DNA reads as TGTGCCAGCAGTTTCCCCCCGGGGCAGGGTGAGGAATTCGCCGGGGAGCTGTTTTTT.

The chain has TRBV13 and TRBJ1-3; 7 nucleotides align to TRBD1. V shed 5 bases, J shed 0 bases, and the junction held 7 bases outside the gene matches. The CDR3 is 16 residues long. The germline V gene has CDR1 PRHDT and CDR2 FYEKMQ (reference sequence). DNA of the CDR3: TGTGCCAGCAGCCCCCTCGGGACAGCCTCTGGAAACACCATATATTTT. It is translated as CASSPLGTASGNTIYF.

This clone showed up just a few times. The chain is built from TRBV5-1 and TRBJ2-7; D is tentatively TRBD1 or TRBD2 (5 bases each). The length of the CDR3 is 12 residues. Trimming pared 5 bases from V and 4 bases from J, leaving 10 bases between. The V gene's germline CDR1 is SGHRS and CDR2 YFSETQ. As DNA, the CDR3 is TGCGCCAGCAGAGGGGACGGTTACGAGCAGTACTTC. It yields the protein CASRGDGYEQYF. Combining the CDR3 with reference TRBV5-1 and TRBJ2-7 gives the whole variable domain KAGVTQTPRYLIKTRGQQVTLSCSPISGHRSVSWYQQTPGQGLQFLFEYFSETQRNKGNFPGRFSGRQFSNSRSEMNVSTLELGDSALYLCASRGDGYEQYFGPGTRLTVT.